The rows below give T cell receptor beta chains drawn from one sample of a study of blood T cell repertoires in COVID-19. The protocol was immunoSEQ multiplex PCR, while the TCRdb copy is restricted to in-frame clones and leaves out a portion. The repertoire consists of 140,000 or so clones, with over 80% occurring once and the leading ten covering around 6.5%. The sample consisted of PBMCs or T cells enriched from blood (not recorded which). The receptors originated from a middle-aged woman who had recovered from COVID-19. Both conserved end residues are part of each CDR3. D genes are given only for firm matches. A clone size is listed for some rows: how often the clone was seen (once, few, many), or a class if it is expanded.

>.|TRBV2|TRBD1|TRBJ2-7
CASSDPGTGSTRLLRYEQYF
TGTGCCAGCAGTGACCCCGGGACAGGATCGACGAGACTCTTACGCTACGAGCAGTACTTC
>.|TRBV5-1|.|TRBJ1-4
CASSLGNGATNEKLFF
TGCGCCAGCAGCTTGGGTAACGGAGCAACTAATGAAAAACTGTTTTTT
>.|TRBV7-2|TRBD2|TRBJ2-5
CASSLVWGGPQETQYF
TGTGCCAGCAGCCTAGTATGGGGGGGACCCCAAGAGACCCAGTACTTC
>.|TRBV18|.|TRBJ1-3
CASSPVGGESSGNTIYF
TGTGCCAGCTCACCGGTCGGAGGGGAGAGCTCTGGAAACACCATATATTTT
>.|TRBV5-5|.|TRBJ1-4
CASSPGPWEGKLFF
TGTGCCAGCAGCCCCGGGCCCTGGGAGGGGAAACTGTTTTTT
>.|TRBV28|.|TRBJ2-1
CASRGSTESSYNEQFF
TGTGCCAGCAGAGGGAGCACGGAAAGCTCCTACAATGAGCAGTTCTTC
>few|TRBV7-9|.|TRBJ1-1
CASSFSNKDSSEAFF
TGTGCCAGCAGCTTTTCTAACAAGGACAGCTCTGAAGCTTTCTTT
>.|TRBV7-9|.|TRBJ2-1
CASSLRESAEQFF
TGTGCCAGCAGCTTACGCGAGAGCGCTGAGCAGTTCTTC
>.|TRBV20-1|TRBD1|TRBJ1-4
CSASEGDRGVNEKLFF
TGCAGTGCTAGTGAGGGCGACAGGGGGGTTAATGAAAAACTGTTTTTT
>.|TRBV7-8|.|TRBJ2-3
CASSQGLNTDTQYF
TGTGCCAGCAGCCAGGGACTTAACACAGATACGCAGTATTTT
>.|TRBV5-1|.|TRBJ1-1
CASSTGSGTSEAFF
TGCGCCAGCAGCACAGGGTCCGGGACGTCCGAAGCTTTCTTT
>.|TRBV6-6|.|TRBJ2-7
CASSYGGGAYEQYF
TGTGCCAGCAGTTACGGAGGAGGGGCCTACGAGCAGTACTTC
>.|TRBV5-1|.|TRBJ1-1
CASSLWVTGGARDTEAFF
TGCGCCAGCAGCTTGTGGGTGACTGGAGGGGCGCGGGACACTGAAGCTTTCTTT
>.|TRBV7-6|TRBD2|TRBJ2-7
CASSFSGRGDEQYF
TGTGCCAGCAGCTTTAGCGGGAGGGGCGACGAGCAGTACTTC
>.|TRBV11-3|.|TRBJ2-5
CASSYGTVGTQYF
TGTGCCAGCAGCTACGGGACTGTGGGGACCCAGTACTTC